Each of the 31 T cell receptor beta chains below was sequenced from the same sample in a study of cytomegalovirus exposure and HLA in healthy donors. The repertoire was sequenced with immunoSEQ multiplex PCR; TCRdb's copy has only in-frame clones and lacks some. The sample includes about 140,000 clones, 70% to 90% of them seen just once. Sequencing was performed on PBMCs. The receptors derive from a young woman in good health and CMV-seropositive.

This chain joins TRBV4-2 and TRBJ2-1; 10 nucleotides match TRBD2. CDR3 length equals 16 residues. Germline V gene sequence: CDR1 LGHNA, CDR2 YNFKEQ. The V and J ends lost 0 bases and 9 bases, in that order; junction bases with no gene match: 8. The CDR3 spells CASSQEDLAGAVEQFF. CDR3 bases: TGTGCCAGCAGCCAAGAAGACCTAGCGGGGGCCGTTGAGCAGTTCTTC.

This clone was found a few times. The gene calls are TRBV6-1 and TRBJ1-2; perhaps TRBD1 as D (6 bases). The length of the CDR3 is 14 residues. The germline gives CDR1 MNHNS, CDR2 SASEGT. Trimming stripped 6 bases from V and 7 bases from J, with 18 bases between. For the CDR3, the DNA is TGTGCCAGCAGCGAAACCCGACAGGTGGGTGGCTACACCTTC. It yields the protein CASSETRQVGGYTF.

The J gene is TRBJ1-1, the V gene TRBV18; D perhaps matches TRBD1 (5 bases). From germline, CDR1 is KGHSH and CDR2 LQKENI. The CDR3 is 14 residues long. V lost 1 base to trimming and J lost 5 bases, with 11 bases between them. The CDR3 DNA sequence: TGTGCCAGCTCACCACAGGGGTTTGGGACTGAAGCTTTCTTT. It translates to CASSPQGFGTEAFF. The variable domain in full, completed from reference TRBV18 and TRBJ1-1, reads NAGVMQNPRHLVRRRGQEARLRCSPMKGHSHVYWYRQLPEEGLKFMVYLQKENIIDESGMPKERFSAEFPKEGPSILRIQQVVRGDSAAYFCASSPQGFGTEAFFGQGTRLTVV.

The chain's CDR3 is CASSPTGSGNTIYF. The DNA of the CDR3 is TGTGCCAGCAGTCCGACAGGGTCTGGAAACACCATATATTTT. The V gene is TRBV28, the J gene TRBJ1-3; 7 nucleotides line up with TRBD1. V lost 5 bases, J lost 1 base, and 2 bases stayed unmatched. Germline V lookup: CDR1 MDHEN, CDR2 SYDVKM. The CDR3 length is 14 residues.

Only one count was recorded for this clone. V is TRBV5-4 and J is TRBJ2-1; TRBD2 matches 7 bases. There are 15 residues in the CDR3. Germline V lookup: CDR1 SGHNT, CDR2 YYREEE (reference sequence). V lost 0 bases and J lost 3; bases outside the gene matches: 3. The CDR3 nucleotides are TGTGCCAGCAGCTTGGATGGGACTAACTACAATGAGCAGTTCTTC. Protein: CASSLDGTNYNEQFF.

V gene TRBV4-2 combines with J gene TRBJ2-2; TRBD1 might be the D (6 bases). The ends were cut back, 0 bases at V and 2 bases at J, with 13 bases in the middle. The CDR3 contains 17 residues. CDR1 LGHNA and CDR2 YNFKEQ come from the germline V gene. This chain's CDR3 is CASSQDSLGQNTGELFF. CDR3 DNA sequence: TGTGCCAGCAGCCAAGATTCTCTGGGACAAAACACCGGGGAGCTGTTTTTT.

Comment on this clone: One end of the junction fails to match germline, which may point to a read error. The chain joins TRBV7-7 to TRBJ2-5; 7 bases fit TRBD1. The length of the CDR3 is 15 residues. The germline V gene has CDR1 SSHAT and CDR2 FNYEAQ (reference sequence). The CDR3: CASSLSDTGAETQYF. The CDR3 DNA is TGTGCTAGCAGCTTATCGGATACAGGGGCAGAGACCCAGTACTTC.

The J gene is TRBJ2-5, the V gene TRBV7-9, with TRBD2 matching 12 bases. V lost 4 bases, J lost 0 bases, and 3 bases stayed unmatched. Germline lookup yields CDR1 SEHNR and CDR2 FQNEAQ (reference sequence). The CDR3 runs 16 residues. CDR3 in DNA: TGTGCCAGCAGCTCCGGACTAGCGGGGTACCAAGAGACCCAGTACTTC. Amino acids: CASSSGLAGYQETQYF.

The genes are TRBV2 and TRBJ1-4, with 8 bases matching TRBD1. From germline, CDR1 is SNHLY and CDR2 FYNNEI. V shed 4 bases, J shed 8 bases, and the junction held 0 bases outside the gene matches. The CDR3 extends over 12 amino acids. The CDR3 protein is CASSGDREKLFF. In nucleotides, the CDR3 is TGTGCCAGCAGTGGGGACAGGGAAAAACTGTTTTTT.

V is TRBV9 and J is TRBJ2-1; TRBD2 matches 8 bases. Germline V gene data show CDR1 as SGDLS and CDR2 as YYNGEE. Trimming cost V 2 bases and J 5 bases; bases outside gene matches: 18. The CDR3 contains 19 residues. The DNA of the CDR3 is TGTGCCAGCAGCGTCCTTTTCGGGAGGGGGACGGACCGAAACAATGAGCAGTTCTTC. Its translation: CASSVLFGRGTDRNNEQFF.

The genes are TRBV20-1 and TRBJ2-3; D not resolved. V lost 3 bases to trimming and J lost 5 bases, with 3 bases between them. The CDR3 loop spans 10 amino acids. Germline loops: CDR1 DFQATT, CDR2 SNEGSKA (reference sequence). The CDR3 DNA follows: TGCAGTGCTAGGAGAGATACGCAGTATTTT. Residues: CSARRDTQYF.

The V call is TRBV30, the J call TRBJ2-5; 10 positions match TRBD2. This CDR3 spans 16 amino acids. Trimming cost V 0 bases and J 2 bases; bases outside gene matches: 6. Germline V gene sequence: CDR1 GTSNPN, CDR2 SVGIG (reference sequence). The DNA of the CDR3 is TGTGCCTGGAGTGTTGGTAGCGGGGGGTCACAAGAGACCCAGTACTTC. Translation gives CAWSVGSGGSQETQYF.

The chain carries TRBV5-1 and TRBJ2-2, with a possible D match to TRBD1 (6 bases). The germline CDR1 and CDR2 sequences are SGHRS and YFSETQ. The length of the CDR3 is 14 residues. The ends were cut back, 4 bases at V and 8 bases at J, with 15 bases in the middle. The CDR3 DNA sequence: TGCGCCAGCAGCACCGACAGGCTTCTAGGGGAGCTGTTTTTT. Protein sequence: CASSTDRLLGELFF.

The J gene is TRBJ2-7, the V gene TRBV7-6, with D maybe TRBD2 (6 bases). V was trimmed by 3 bases and J by 6 bases, leaving 18 bases between them. The CDR3 has 15 residues. CDR1 and CDR2 (germline): SGHVS, FNYEAQ. CDR3 in amino acids: CASSFPGTGEPEQYF. CDR3 bases: TGTGCCAGCAGCTTTCCCGGGACTGGAGAACCCGAGCAGTACTTC.

V gene TRBV25-1 combines with J gene TRBJ2-3, with a possible D match to TRBD2 (5 bases). V was clipped by 8 bases and J by 0 bases, with 18 bases between them. The germline CDR1 and CDR2 sequences are MGHDK and SYGVNS. This CDR3 comprises 16 residues. The CDR3 protein is CASGETTIASTDTQYF. Written as DNA, the CDR3 is TGTGCCAGCGGCGAAACGACTATTGCTAGCACAGATACGCAGTATTTT.

This chain uses TRBV7-3 with TRBJ2-2; D is possibly TRBD2 (5 bases). CDR1 and CDR2 from the germline V gene are SGHTA and FQGTGA. The CDR3 runs to 15 residues. The V end was cut by 2 bases, the J end by 4 bases, with 11 bases between. The CDR3 loop is CASSLQTGITGELFF. For the CDR3, the DNA is TGTGCCAGCAGCTTACAGACCGGGATCACCGGGGAGCTGTTTTTT. Using reference TRBV7-3 and TRBJ2-2 for the parts outside the CDR3, the full variable domain is GAGVSQTPSNKVTEKGKYVELRCDPISGHTALYWYRQSLGQGPEFLIYFQGTGAADDSGLPNDRFFAVRPEGSVSTLKIQRTERGDSAVYLCASSLQTGITGELFFGEGSRLTVL.

J is TRBJ1-1 and V is TRBV30, with a tentative D call TRBD1 (5 bases). There are 14 residues in the CDR3. The V end was cut by 4 bases, the J end by 11 bases, with 23 bases between. The V gene's germline CDR1 is GTSNPN and CDR2 SVGIG (reference sequence). CDR3 sequence: CAWNHHPGSRGAFF. CDR3 nucleotide sequence: TGTGCCTGGAATCACCACCCCGGGAGCCGGGGGGCTTTCTTT.

This clone was seen just once. V usage is TRBV5-6 and J usage is TRBJ2-3; D may be TRBD2 (5 bases). V was cut by 4 bases and J by 2 bases, with 17 bases left in between. The CDR3 sequence is 16 residues long. Germline V gives CDR1 SGHDT, CDR2 YYEEEE. As DNA, the CDR3 is TGTGCCAGCAGCCTCCGGGGAAACCCGTACACAGATACGCAGTATTTT. Residues: CASSLRGNPYTDTQYF. The full variable domain, completed using reference TRBV5-6 and TRBJ2-3, is DAGVTQSPTHLIKTRGQQVTLRCSPKSGHDTVSWYQQALGQGPQFIFQYYEEEERQRGNFPDRFSGHQFPNYSSELNVNALLLGDSALYLCASSLRGNPYTDTQYFGPGTRLTVL.

The chain joins TRBV10-2 to TRBJ2-7; 9 bases align to TRBD1. There are 14 residues in the CDR3. Trimming at V came to 4 bases and at J to 6 bases, leaving 7 bases not matched to a gene. Germline CDR1 WSHSY, CDR2 SAAADI. CDR3 amino acids: CASSGGDREGEQYF. The CDR3 nucleotides read TGCGCCAGCAGTGGCGGGGACAGGGAGGGCGAGCAGTACTTC.

The V and J genes are TRBV11-2 and TRBJ2-1, with 8 nucleotides matching TRBD1. Germline V gene sequence: CDR1 SGHAT, CDR2 FQNNGV. Losses at the gene ends were 5 bases for V and 1 base for J; bases not matched to a gene: 4. This CDR3 is 15 amino acids long. CDR3 sequence reads: CASSVYRGSYNEQFF. The DNA for the CDR3 is TGTGCCAGCAGCGTCTACAGGGGGTCCTACAATGAGCAGTTCTTC.

The chain couples TRBV2 to TRBJ2-1; tentative D call: TRBD2 (6 bases). V dropped 7 bases and J dropped 9 bases, with 16 bases sitting between them. The CDR3 has 13 residues. The germline CDR1 and CDR2 sequences are SNHLY and FYNNEI. CDR3 in amino acids: CASTGTRDGEQFF. The CDR3 bases are TGTGCCAGCACTGGAACGCGGGATGGTGAGCAGTTCTTC.

This rearrangement joins TRBV7-3 to TRBJ2-3, with D perhaps matching TRBD2 (5 bases). With 5 bases removed from V and 1 base from J, the gap between germline ends came to 10 bases. The CDR3 sequence is 14 residues long. CDR1 SGHTA and CDR2 FQGTGA come from the germline V gene. CDR3 nucleotides: TGTGCCAGCAGCCGCATCGGGGGCACAGATACGCAGTATTTT. It codes for CASSRIGGTDTQYF.

The chain couples TRBV9 to TRBJ1-1, with a tentative D call TRBD1 (5 bases). The CDR3 length is 14 residues. Trimming took off 0 bases at V and 4 bases at J, with 10 bases between the two ends. CDR1 is SGDLS and CDR2 is YYNGEE in the germline V gene. The CDR3 here is CASSVVGGRTEAFF. The CDR3 bases are TGTGCCAGCAGCGTAGTCGGGGGTCGCACTGAAGCTTTCTTT.

The V and J genes are TRBV11-2 and TRBJ1-2; 9 nucleotides match TRBD1. The CDR3 totals 15 residues. Germline assignment: CDR1 SGHAT and CDR2 FQNNGV. Losses at the gene ends were 5 bases for V and 4 bases for J; bases not matched to a gene: 8. The CDR3 bases are TGTGCCAGCAGCGGCGGGACAGGGATTAGCTATGGCTACACCTTC. This gives the protein CASSGGTGISYGYTF.

The sample holds many counts of this clone. The V call is TRBV10-3, the J call TRBJ1-5, with D possibly being TRBD1 (6 bases). V lost 9 bases to trimming and J lost 3 bases, with 12 bases between them. This CDR3 has 13 amino acids. CDR1 ENHRY and CDR2 SYGVKD come from the germline V gene. The CDR3 coding sequence is TGTGCCATGGGCCGGGACACCAATCAGCCCCAGCATTTT. This codes for CAMGRDTNQPQHF.

The CDR3 coding sequence is TGTGCCAGCAGCGAACGGGACAGGTTCTACAATGAGCAGTTCTTC. It is translated as CASSERDRFYNEQFF. The rearrangement links TRBV9 to TRBJ2-1; 8 bases agree with TRBD1. The CDR3 contains 15 residues. Germline trimming cut 3 bases from V and 3 bases from J; bases unmatched to any gene: 5. Germline V gene lookup returns CDR1 SGDLS and CDR2 YYNGEE.

The chain has TRBV11-2 and TRBJ2-1, with 10 bases matching TRBD2. Germline lookup yields CDR1 SGHAT and CDR2 FQNNGV. V gave up 5 bases and J gave up 6 bases; unmatched junction bases: 7. The length of the CDR3 is 15 residues. CDR3 sequence reads: CASSQSGRALNEQFF. DNA for the CDR3: TGTGCCAGCAGCCAGAGCGGGAGGGCCCTCAATGAGCAGTTCTTC.

The chain is built from TRBV7-2 and TRBJ1-2; TRBD1 aligns across 10 bases. The CDR3 runs 15 residues. Germline V gene sequence: CDR1 SGHTA, CDR2 FQGNSA. V shed 5 bases and J 5 bases; nucleotides not matched to a gene: 8. The CDR3 is CASSAPGQGLYGYTF. The CDR3, as DNA: TGTGCCAGCAGCGCACCGGGACAGGGGTTATATGGCTACACCTTC.

The gene calls are TRBV7-8 and TRBJ2-7; 8 nucleotides match TRBD2. CDR1 and CDR2 (germline): SGHVS, FQNEAQ. V trimming: 1 base; J trimming: 5 bases; junction bases outside the gene matches: 7. The CDR3 runs 15 residues. The DNA for the CDR3 is TGTGCCAGCAGCTTAGTCCGACTAGCGTCCCACGAGCAGTACTTC. This encodes CASSLVRLASHEQYF.

The chain uses TRBV4-3 and TRBJ2-1, with 9 positions matching TRBD2. The length of the CDR3 is 16 residues. Germline-derived CDR1 and CDR2 are LGHNA and YSLEER. Losses at the gene ends were 0 bases for V and 10 bases for J; bases not matched to a gene: 10. The CDR3 DNA is TGCGCCAGCAGCCAAGATCGTGGAGCCCTAGCGGGAGAGCAGTTCTTC. It yields the protein CASSQDRGALAGEQFF.

The chain combines TRBV7-8 with TRBJ1-4; weak D call: TRBD1 (5 bases). This CDR3 spans 17 amino acids. V shed 2 bases and J shed 8 bases, with 21 bases lying between them. CDR1 and CDR2 (germline): SGHVS, FQNEAQ. For the CDR3, the DNA is TGTGCCAGCAGCTTACAAGGTCAGGGAAATTGGCGCGAAAAACTGTTTTTT. Protein: CASSLQGQGNWREKLFF.